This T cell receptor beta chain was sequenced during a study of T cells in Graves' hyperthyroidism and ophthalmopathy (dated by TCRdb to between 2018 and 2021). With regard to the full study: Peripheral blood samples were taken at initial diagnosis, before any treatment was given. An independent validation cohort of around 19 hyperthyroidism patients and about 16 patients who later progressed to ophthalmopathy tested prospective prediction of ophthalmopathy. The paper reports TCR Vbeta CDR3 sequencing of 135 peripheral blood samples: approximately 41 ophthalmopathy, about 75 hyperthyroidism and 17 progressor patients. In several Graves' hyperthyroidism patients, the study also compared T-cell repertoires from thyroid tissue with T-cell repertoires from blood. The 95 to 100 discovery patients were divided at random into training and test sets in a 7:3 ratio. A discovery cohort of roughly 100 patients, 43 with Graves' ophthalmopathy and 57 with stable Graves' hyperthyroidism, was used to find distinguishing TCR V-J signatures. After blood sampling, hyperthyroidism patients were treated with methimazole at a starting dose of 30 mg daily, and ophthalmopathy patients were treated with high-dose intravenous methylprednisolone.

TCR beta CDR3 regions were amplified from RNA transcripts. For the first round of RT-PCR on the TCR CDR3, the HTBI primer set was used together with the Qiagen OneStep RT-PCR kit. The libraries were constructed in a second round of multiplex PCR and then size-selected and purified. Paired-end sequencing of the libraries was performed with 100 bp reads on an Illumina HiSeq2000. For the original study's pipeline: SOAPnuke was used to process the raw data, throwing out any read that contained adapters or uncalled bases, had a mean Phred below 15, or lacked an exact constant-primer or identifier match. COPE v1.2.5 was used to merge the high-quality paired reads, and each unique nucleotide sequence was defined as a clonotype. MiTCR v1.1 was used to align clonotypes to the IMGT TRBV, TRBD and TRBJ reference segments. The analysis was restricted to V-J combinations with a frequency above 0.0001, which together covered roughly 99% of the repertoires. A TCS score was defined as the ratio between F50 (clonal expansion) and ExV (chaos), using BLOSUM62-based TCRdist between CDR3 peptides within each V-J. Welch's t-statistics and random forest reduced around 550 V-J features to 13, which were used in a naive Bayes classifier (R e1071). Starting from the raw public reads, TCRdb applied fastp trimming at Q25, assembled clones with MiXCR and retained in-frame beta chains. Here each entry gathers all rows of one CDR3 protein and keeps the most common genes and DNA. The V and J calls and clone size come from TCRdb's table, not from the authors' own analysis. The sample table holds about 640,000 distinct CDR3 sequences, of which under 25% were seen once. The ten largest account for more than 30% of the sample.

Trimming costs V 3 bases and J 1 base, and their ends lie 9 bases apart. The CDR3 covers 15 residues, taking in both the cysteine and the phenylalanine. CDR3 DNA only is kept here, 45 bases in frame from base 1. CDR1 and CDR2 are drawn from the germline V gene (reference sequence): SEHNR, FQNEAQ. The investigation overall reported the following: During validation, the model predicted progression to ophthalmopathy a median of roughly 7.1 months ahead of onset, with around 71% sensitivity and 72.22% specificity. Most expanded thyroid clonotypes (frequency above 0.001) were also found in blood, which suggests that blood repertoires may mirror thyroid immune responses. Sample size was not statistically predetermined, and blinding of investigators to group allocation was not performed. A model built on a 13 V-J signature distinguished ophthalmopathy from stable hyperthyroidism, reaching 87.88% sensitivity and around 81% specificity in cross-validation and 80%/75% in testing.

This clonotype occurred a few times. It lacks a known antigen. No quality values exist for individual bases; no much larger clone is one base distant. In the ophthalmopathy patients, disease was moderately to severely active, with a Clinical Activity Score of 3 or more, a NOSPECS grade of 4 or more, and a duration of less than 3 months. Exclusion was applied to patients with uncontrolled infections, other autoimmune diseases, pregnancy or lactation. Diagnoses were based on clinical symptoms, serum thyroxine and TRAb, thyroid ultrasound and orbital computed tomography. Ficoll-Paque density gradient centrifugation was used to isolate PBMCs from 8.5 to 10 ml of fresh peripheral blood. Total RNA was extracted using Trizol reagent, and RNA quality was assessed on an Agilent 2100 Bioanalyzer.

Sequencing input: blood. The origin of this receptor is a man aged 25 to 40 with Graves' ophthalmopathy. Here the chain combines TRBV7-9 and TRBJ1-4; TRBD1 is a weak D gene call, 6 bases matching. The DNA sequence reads TGTGCCAGCAGCTTCACAGGGAAAACTAATGAAAAACTGTTTTTT. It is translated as CASSFTGKTNEKLFF.